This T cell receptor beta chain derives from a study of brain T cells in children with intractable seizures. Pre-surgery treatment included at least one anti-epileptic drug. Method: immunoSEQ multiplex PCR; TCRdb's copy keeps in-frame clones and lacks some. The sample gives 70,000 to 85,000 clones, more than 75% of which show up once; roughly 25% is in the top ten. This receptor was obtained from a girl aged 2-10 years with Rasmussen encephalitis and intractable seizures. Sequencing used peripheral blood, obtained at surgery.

The chain's CDR3 is CASSLWGYEQYF. CDR3 in DNA: TGTGCCAGCAGTTTATGGGGTTACGAGCAGTACTTC. This chain uses TRBV28 with TRBJ2-7; D remains unclear. Germline assignment: CDR1 MDHEN and CDR2 SYDVKM. This CDR3 comprises 12 residues. The ends were cut back, 0 bases at V and 4 bases at J, with 4 bases in the middle.